Presented here are 14 T cell receptor beta chains from one specimen sequenced in a study of cytomegalovirus exposure and HLA in healthy donors. The PCR contained 60 Vbeta and 13 Jbeta primers. Method: immunoSEQ multiplex PCR; TCRdb's copy keeps in-frame clones and lacks some. The sample consists of 100,000 to 150,000 clones, roughly 80% of them appearing once. Specimen: PBMCs. These receptors all come from a man in his forties in good health and CMV-seronegative.

The chain employs TRBV5-1 and TRBJ2-5; TRBD1 aligns across 9 bases. Germline-derived CDR1 and CDR2 are SGHRS and YFSETQ. J gave up 5 bases and V 4 bases, and 9 bases lay outside the gene matches. CDR3 length: 15 amino acids. The CDR3 reads CASSQSTGGGETQYF. CDR3 DNA: TGCGCCAGCAGCCAAAGTACAGGGGGCGGGGAGACCCAGTACTTC.

The chain employs TRBV4-1 and TRBJ2-2; D not resolved. Germline CDR1 reads MGHRA; CDR2 reads YSYEKL. V gave up 1 base and J gave up 0 bases, with 9 bases separating them. The CDR3 runs 16 residues. CDR3 DNA: TGCGCCAGCAGCCAAGGCCCAGTCGCGAACACCGGGGAGCTGTTTTTT. Amino acid sequence: CASSQGPVANTGELFF.

The chain joins TRBV29-1 to TRBJ1-1, with TRBD1 matching over 7 bases. Germline values: CDR1 SQVTM, CDR2 ANQGSEA. Losses at the gene ends were 6 bases for V and 5 bases for J; bases not matched to a gene: 6. The CDR3 extends over 12 amino acids. The CDR3 region is CSVTQGWTEAFF. The CDR3 DNA reads as TGCAGCGTCACACAGGGGTGGACTGAAGCTTTCTTT.

Written as DNA, the CDR3 is TGTGCCAGTAGTTCCTGGTCCGGGACAGGGGATTCACCCCTCCACTTT. Translating it yields CASSSWSGTGDSPLHF. The V gene is TRBV19, the J gene TRBJ1-6, with TRBD1 identical over 10 bases. V dropped 5 bases and J dropped 8; count of bases not matched to a gene: 9. This CDR3 is 16 amino acids long. Germline V CDR1 and CDR2: LNHDA, SQIVND (reference sequence).

This chain connects TRBV30 to TRBJ1-4, with D hard to call. The CDR3 length is 13 residues. The V end lost 0 bases, the J end lost 6 bases, and 8 bases lay between the germline ends. Germline values: CDR1 GTSNPN, CDR2 SVGIG (reference sequence). The CDR3 region is CAWSVTRDEKLFF. CDR3 DNA: TGTGCCTGGAGTGTTACGAGGGATGAAAAACTGTTTTTT.

The V and J genes are TRBV7-3 and TRBJ2-6, with a tentative D call TRBD1 (6 bases). The V end was cut by 8 bases, the J end by 10 bases, with 18 bases between. The CDR3 is 14 amino acids. The germline CDR1 and CDR2 sequences are SGHTA and FQGTGA. The CDR3 loop reads CASAPSTGSNVLTF. DNA of the CDR3: TGTGCCAGCGCCCCCTCCACAGGGAGTAACGTCCTGACTTTC.

The chain couples TRBV20-1 to TRBJ2-7; the D is unclear. CDR1 is DFQATT, CDR2 SNEGSKA, per germline (reference sequence). The germline V and J ends were trimmed by 1 base and 4 bases, with 5 bases remaining between them. The CDR3 sequence is 11 residues long. This chain's CDR3 is CSARVYYEQYF. DNA for the CDR3: TGCAGTGCTAGAGTCTATTACGAGCAGTACTTC.

The CDR3 nucleotides read TGTGCCAGCAGCTTACAGGGGCACACAGATACGCAGTATTTT. Translated, it gives CASSLQGHTDTQYF. This chain links TRBV7-9 with TRBJ2-3; D might be TRBD1 (6 bases). The V gene's germline CDR1 is SEHNR and CDR2 FQNEAQ (reference sequence). The CDR3 consists of 14 residues. Trimming removed 2 bases from V and 2 bases from J, with 8 bases in between.

The J gene is TRBJ1-4, the V gene TRBV30; a weak D match, TRBD1 (6 bases). This CDR3 is 14 amino acids long. In germline, CDR1 is GTSNPN, CDR2 SVGIG (reference sequence). V lost 1 base to trimming and J lost 5 bases, with 11 bases between them. CDR3 nucleotide sequence: TGTGCCTGGAGTGGGGGGCAGAAGAATGAAAAACTGTTTTTT. This codes for CAWSGGQKNEKLFF. Together with reference TRBV30 and TRBJ1-4, the CDR3 gives the full variable domain: SQTIHQWPATLVQPVGSPLSLECTVEGTSNPNLYWYRQAAGRGLQLLFYSVGIGQISSEVPQNLSASRPQDRQFILSSKKLLLSDSGFYLCAWSGGQKNEKLFFGSGTQLSVL.

V usage is TRBV6-5 and J usage is TRBJ1-4; 9 positions match TRBD1. V lost 2 bases and J lost 5; bases outside the gene matches: 3. The CDR3 is made up of 15 amino acids. Germline CDR1 reads MNHEY; CDR2 reads SVGAGI. In nucleotides, the CDR3 is TGTGCCAGCAGTTACGCCGGGACAGGGAATGAAAAACTGTTTTTT. Encoded protein: CASSYAGTGNEKLFF.

V is TRBV29-1 and J is TRBJ1-1, with no clear D. Germline V gene lookup returns CDR1 SQVTM and CDR2 ANQGSEA. The CDR3 has 16 residues. V gave up 4 bases and J gave up 4 bases, with 22 bases separating them. DNA for the CDR3: TGCAGCGTTGTGAGGTGGCCGGCCCCGATCGTCACTGAAGCTTTCTTT. Its protein is CSVVRWPAPIVTEAFF.

The genes are TRBV28 and TRBJ2-3; a possible D gene is TRBD2 (6 bases). Germline loops: CDR1 MDHEN, CDR2 SYDVKM. The CDR3 contains 14 residues. With 5 bases removed from V and 0 bases from J, the gap between germline ends came to 9 bases. This chain's CDR3 is CASSPGGSTDTQYF. The CDR3 coding sequence is TGTGCCAGCAGTCCCGGAGGGAGCACAGATACGCAGTATTTT.

This chain joins TRBV28 and TRBJ1-4; 9 bases line up with TRBD1. This CDR3 contains 16 residues. Germline V CDR1 and CDR2: MDHEN, SYDVKM. The V gene end was trimmed by 5 bases and the J gene end by 4 bases; junction bases not matched to a gene: 8. The CDR3 bases are TGTGCCAGCAGTGGGACAGGGATGGGCTTTAATGAAAAACTGTTTTTT. Translated: CASSGTGMGFNEKLFF.

The chain uses TRBV5-4 and TRBJ1-2; perhaps TRBD1 as D (5 bases). Trimming removed 0 bases at V and 4 bases at J, with 7 bases between. From germline, CDR1 is SGHNT and CDR2 YYREEE (reference sequence). This CDR3 spans 13 amino acids. The CDR3 here is CASSLATVYGYTF. In DNA form, the CDR3 reads TGTGCCAGCAGCTTGGCGACAGTCTATGGCTACACCTTC.